This TCR beta chain was identified in a study of regulatory T cells in long-lasting Graves disease. Time point given: persistent/refractory GD, antithyroid drugs over 5 years with positive TRAb. The TCR library was prepared using RNA isolated from PBMCs. In germline, CDR1 is MGHRA, CDR2 YSYEKL. CDR3 length equals 14 residues. Trimming cost V 4 bases and J 6 bases, with 12 bases left between them. Combining iRepertoire HTBI primers with Arm-PCR of CDR3 regions, the authors built TCR beta libraries. TCRdb passed the multiplex PCR reads through MiXCR, listing each CDR3 protein once. The profile shows 350,000 to 450,000 distinct CDR3 sequences, roughly 25% of them singletons.

This TCR derives from a woman between 40 and 55 years old with Graves disease. The V gene is TRBV4-1, the J gene TRBJ1-4; D is unclear. The sample here was peripheral blood mononuclear cells (PBMCs), taken when the disease was refractory, from a patient treated with antithyroid drugs. CDR3 nucleotides: TGCGCCAGCAGCCCAAGAATCCCGGATGAAAAACTGTTTTTT. It yields the protein CASSPRIPDEKLFF.